Sequencing of this T cell receptor beta chain was carried out in a study of T cells in Graves' hyperthyroidism and ophthalmopathy (dated by TCRdb to about 2019). Looking at the study overall: Peripheral blood samples were taken at the time of initial diagnosis, prior to any treatment. A discovery cohort of approximately 97 patients, roughly 40 with Graves' ophthalmopathy and more than 55 with stable Graves' hyperthyroidism, was used to find distinguishing TCR V-J signatures. Prospective prediction of ophthalmopathy was tested in an independent validation cohort of approximately 19 hyperthyroidism patients and around 16 patients who later progressed to ophthalmopathy. The approximately 95 discovery patients were divided at random into training and test sets in a 7:3 ratio. In addition, the study compared T-cell repertoires in thyroid tissue and in blood from six Graves' hyperthyroidism patients. Once sampling was done, hyperthyroidism patients were given methimazole at a starting dose of 30 mg daily, whereas ophthalmopathy patients were given high-dose intravenous methylprednisolone. The paper describes TCR Vbeta CDR3 sequencing of fewer than 150 peripheral blood samples, made up of 43 ophthalmopathy patients, 70 to 80 hyperthyroidism patients and some 17 progressor patients.

TCR beta CDR3 regions were amplified from RNA transcripts. A first-round RT-PCR of the TCR CDR3 used the HTBI primer set with the Qiagen OneStep RT-PCR kit. Libraries were constructed in a second round of multiplex PCR, after which size selection and purification were performed. Sequencing of the libraries was done on an Illumina HiSeq2000 using paired-end 100 bp reads. As for how the authors treated the data: Raw data were processed with SOAPnuke, discarding reads with adapters, uncalled bases, mean Phred below 15, or no exact constant-primer or identifier match. High-quality paired reads were merged using COPE v1.2.5, and each unique nucleotide sequence was defined as a clonotype. MiTCR v1.1 was used to align the clonotypes against IMGT TRBV, TRBD and TRBJ reference segments. The analysis was restricted to V-J combinations with a frequency above 0.0001, which together covered 99.2% of the repertoires. The TCS score was defined as F50 (clonal expansion) divided by E x V (chaos), with BLOSUM62-based TCRdist calculated between CDR3 peptides within each V-J. Welch's t-statistics and random forest reduced 500 to 550 V-J features to roughly 13, which were used in a naive Bayes classifier (R e1071). The similarity between thyroid and blood repertoires was quantified using the Morisita-Horn index. Using fastp trimming at Q25 and MiXCR clonotype assembly, TCRdb reanalyzed the public sequencing data and kept in-frame beta chains. Entries that share a CDR3 protein sequence are merged under the most common genes and DNA. TCRdb's processing, not the authors', yielded these V and J calls. The sample records more than 500,000 distinct CDR3 sequences, approximately 14% of which are singletons. The top ten clones comprise approximately 4.2% of the sample.

V is reduced by 6 bases and J by 2 bases, leaving a spacing of 17 bases between them. The CDR3 spans 15 residues, from the cysteine through the phenylalanine. The kept DNA is CDR3 alone, 45 bases in frame from the first base. The germline V gene yields MDHEN for CDR1 and SYDVKM for CDR2. Ophthalmopathy patients had moderately to severely active disease, Clinical Activity Score of at least 3, NOSPECS grade of at least 4, and duration under 3 months. Patients with uncontrolled infections, other autoimmune diseases, pregnancy or lactation were excluded. Diagnoses were based on clinical symptoms, serum thyroxine and TRAb, thyroid ultrasound and orbital computed tomography. PBMCs were separated from roughly 10 ml of fresh peripheral blood using Ficoll-Paque density gradient centrifugation. Total RNA was extracted using Trizol reagent, and RNA quality was assessed on an Agilent 2100 Bioanalyzer. Overall results and qualifications from the work: In cross-validation, a model built on a 13 V-J signature told ophthalmopathy apart from stable hyperthyroidism with approximately 90% sensitivity and 81% to 82% specificity, and in testing the same model reached 80%/75%. During validation, the model predicted progression to ophthalmopathy a median of approximately 6.5 months ahead of onset, with roughly 65% sensitivity and under 85% specificity. No statistical method was used to set the sample size in advance, and investigators knew the group allocation. Most expanded thyroid clonotypes (frequency above 0.001) were also detected in blood, suggesting blood repertoires may reflect thyroid immune responses.

This clonotype came up many times. What this receptor recognizes is not known. No base-level quality is on record; no much larger clone is a single base apart. Recombination connected TRBV28 to TRBJ2-7, with a weak D call of TRBD1 (5 bases match). Sequenced material: blood. The receptor was derived from a woman in her 40s with Graves' ophthalmopathy. The nucleotide sequence reads as follows: TGTGCCAGCAGCCTGCTAGGGGCGTCAACCTACGAGCAGTACTTC. Translated, this gives CASSLLGASTYEQYF.